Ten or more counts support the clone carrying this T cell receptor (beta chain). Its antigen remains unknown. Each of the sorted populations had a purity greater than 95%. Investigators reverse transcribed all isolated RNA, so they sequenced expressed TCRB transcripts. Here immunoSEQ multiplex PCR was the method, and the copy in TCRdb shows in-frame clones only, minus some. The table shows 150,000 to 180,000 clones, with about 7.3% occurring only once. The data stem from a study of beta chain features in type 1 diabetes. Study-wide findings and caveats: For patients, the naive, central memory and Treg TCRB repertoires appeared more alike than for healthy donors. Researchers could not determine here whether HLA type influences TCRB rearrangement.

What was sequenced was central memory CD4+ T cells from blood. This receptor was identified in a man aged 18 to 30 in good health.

CDR3 sequence reads: CATSGTGQFGDEQFF. In nucleotides, the CDR3 is TGTGCCACCAGCGGGACAGGTCAATTCGGCGATGAGCAGTTCTTC. V gene TRBV15 combines with J gene TRBJ2-1; TRBD1 aligns across 8 bases. The CDR3 extends over 15 amino acids. The V segment lost 5 bases and the J segment 8 bases; nucleotides outside the gene matches: 11. From germline, CDR1 is LNHNV and CDR2 YYDKDF (reference sequence).